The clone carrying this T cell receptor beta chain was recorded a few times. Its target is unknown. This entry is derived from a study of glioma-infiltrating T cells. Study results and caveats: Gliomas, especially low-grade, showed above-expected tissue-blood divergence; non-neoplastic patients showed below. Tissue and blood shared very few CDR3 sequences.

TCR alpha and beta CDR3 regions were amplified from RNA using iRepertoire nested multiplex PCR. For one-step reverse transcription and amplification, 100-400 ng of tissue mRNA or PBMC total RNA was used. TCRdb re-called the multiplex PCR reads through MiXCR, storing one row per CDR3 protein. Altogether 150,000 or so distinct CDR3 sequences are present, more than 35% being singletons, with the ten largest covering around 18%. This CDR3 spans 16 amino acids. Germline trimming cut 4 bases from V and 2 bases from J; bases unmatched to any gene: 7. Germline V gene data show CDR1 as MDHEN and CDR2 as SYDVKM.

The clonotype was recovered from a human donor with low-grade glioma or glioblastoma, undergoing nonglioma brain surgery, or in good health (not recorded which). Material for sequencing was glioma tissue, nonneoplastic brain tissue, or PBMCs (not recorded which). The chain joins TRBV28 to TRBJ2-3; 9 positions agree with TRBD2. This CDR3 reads CASSSPAGGPTDTQYF. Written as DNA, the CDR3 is TGTGCCAGCAGTTCCCCTGCGGGAGGGCCCACAGATACGCAGTATTTT.